Detailed here is one TCR beta chain. Its antigen remains unknown. This same CDR3 is encoded by further DNA sequences in the sample. This entry comes from a study of cytomegalovirus exposure and HLA in healthy donors. Study-wide results and limits: Associated with cytomegalovirus, according to the listing, were approximately 160 TCR beta chains. Near-uniform donor sequencing depth was presumed by presence/absence analyses. TCR beta V- and J-gene trimming, according to a later analysis, was linked to a missense DCLRE1C variant. DRB1 showed the most TCR associations and HLA-C the fewest in a later analysis, as rates varied by HLA locus.

60 Vbeta and 13 Jbeta primers were used in PCR. Measured with immunoSEQ multiplex PCR; TCRdb has only the in-frame clones, and not every one. The sample records roughly 130,000 clones, just over 65% being singletons. Germline trimming cut 0 bases from V and 4 bases from J; bases unmatched to any gene: 3. The CDR3 is 14 residues long. The V gene's germline CDR1 is SGDLS and CDR2 YYNGEE. Sequenced: PBMCs. This receptor was taken from a woman aged 60-70 years in good health and CMV-seronegative. The chain links TRBV9 to TRBJ2-7; 8 nucleotides line up with TRBD2. CDR3 region: CASSVAGGGYEQYF. The CDR3 DNA is TGTGCCAGCAGCGTAGCGGGAGGGGGTTACGAGCAGTACTTC.